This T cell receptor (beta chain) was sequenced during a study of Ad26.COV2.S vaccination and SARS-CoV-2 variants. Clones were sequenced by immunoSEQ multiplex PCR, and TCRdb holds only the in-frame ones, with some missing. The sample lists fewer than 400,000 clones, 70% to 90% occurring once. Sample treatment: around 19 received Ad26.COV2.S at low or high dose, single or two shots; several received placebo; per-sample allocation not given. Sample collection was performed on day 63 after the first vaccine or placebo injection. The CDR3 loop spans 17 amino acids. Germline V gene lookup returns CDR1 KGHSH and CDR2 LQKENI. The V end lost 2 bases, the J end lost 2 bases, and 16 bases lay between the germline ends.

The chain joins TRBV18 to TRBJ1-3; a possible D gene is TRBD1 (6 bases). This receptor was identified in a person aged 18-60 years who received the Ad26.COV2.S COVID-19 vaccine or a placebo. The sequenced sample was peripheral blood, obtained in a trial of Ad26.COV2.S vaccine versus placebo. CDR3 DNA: TGTGCCAGCTCACCATGGGAGCTGGGGGCGACTGGAAACACCATATATTTT. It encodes CASSPWELGATGNTIYF. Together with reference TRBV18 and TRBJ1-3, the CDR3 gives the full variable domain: NAGVMQNPRHLVRRRGQEARLRCSPMKGHSHVYWYRQLPEEGLKFMVYLQKENIIDESGMPKERFSAEFPKEGPSILRIQQVVRGDSAAYFCASSPWELGATGNTIYFGEGSWLTVV.